The rows below give T cell receptor beta chains drawn from one sample of a study of early T cells in non-severe SARS-CoV-2 infection. TCRdb re-derived calls from the 5' RACE reads in MiXCR, one entry per CDR3 protein. The table includes 70,000 to 90,000 distinct CDR3 sequences, less than 11% detected once. Source: whole blood, taken at baseline. All receptors come from an adult who was a healthcare worker with PCR-confirmed SARS-CoV-2 infection or an uninfected control (not recorded which). Both conserved end residues are part of each CDR3.

cdr3_aa j_call v_call
CASRSVGQTYEQYF TRBJ2-7 TRBV5-1
CSARTGLNTEAFF TRBJ1-1 TRBV20-1
CSATSGTRRVEQYF TRBJ2-7 TRBV20-1
CAIRRGGSSNTEAFF TRBJ1-1 TRBV10-3
CASSLPTSGSLDTQYF TRBJ2-3 TRBV5-1
CAISEGPTNYGYTF TRBJ1-2 TRBV10-3
CASSPPSSETQYF TRBJ2-5 TRBV7-9
CATSRRAGVAADTQYF TRBJ2-3 TRBV15
CAISERDVQYF TRBJ2-7 TRBV10-3
CASSLPRGTQYF TRBJ2-3 TRBV6-5
CASILGGGPYNEQFF TRBJ2-1 TRBV6-6
CASRTGDTGELFF TRBJ2-2 TRBV6-2/TRBV6-3
CSARARYNEQFF TRBJ2-1 TRBV20-1
CASSPTGRSLTDTQYF TRBJ2-3 TRBV7-2
CSASTPQAGKNIQYF TRBJ2-4 TRBV20-1
CASSLGVREGPYNEQFF TRBJ2-1 TRBV11-2
CASSLAGSYEQYF TRBJ2-7 TRBV28
CAWSAPSTPRAEAFF TRBJ1-1 TRBV30
CAGSGSSGRGGIEETQYF TRBJ2-5 TRBV5-4
CASRRDSYNSPLHF TRBJ1-6 TRBV7-2
CASSSQLLVAKDNEQFF TRBJ2-1 TRBV28
CASSGTARFGNEQFF TRBJ2-1 TRBV25-1
CASSQVLGYTGELFF TRBJ2-2 TRBV14
CSVGPHGGPQYF TRBJ2-5 TRBV29-1
CSARVSGSYNEQFF TRBJ2-1 TRBV20-1
CASSLNLAGGEQFF TRBJ2-1 TRBV27
CSAEEMGHPDTQYF TRBJ2-3 TRBV20-1
CASSLKTLGVRGYEQYF TRBJ2-7 TRBV12-3/TRBV12-4
CASAPRSSYEQYF TRBJ2-7 TRBV27
CAAGPGRVGNEQFF TRBJ2-1 TRBV7-2
CASSQAPTSGGRDEQFF TRBJ2-1 TRBV3-1
CASSLGGDFSEQFF TRBJ2-1 TRBV7-3
CASSVGSGYNEQFF TRBJ2-1 TRBV19
CSAQGLPGQGRDEQFF TRBJ2-1 TRBV20-1
CASSLRRGTEAFF TRBJ1-1 TRBV7-9
CASSRLALKETQYF TRBJ2-5 TRBV5-5
CSARRPPGQGAEVAFF TRBJ1-1 TRBV20-1
CASSPGPQNIQYF TRBJ2-4 TRBV5-1
CASSSEIGANVLTF TRBJ2-6 TRBV6-1
CASSFTHLQRTKGFF TRBJ2-1 TRBV12-3/TRBV12-4
CASSRDSGGSPLHF TRBJ1-6 TRBV7-2
CASSQMIREGSYNEQFF TRBJ2-1 TRBV4-2
CASSQDITTSYEQYF TRBJ2-7 TRBV4-2
CSASGTPNAYEQYF TRBJ2-7 TRBV20-1